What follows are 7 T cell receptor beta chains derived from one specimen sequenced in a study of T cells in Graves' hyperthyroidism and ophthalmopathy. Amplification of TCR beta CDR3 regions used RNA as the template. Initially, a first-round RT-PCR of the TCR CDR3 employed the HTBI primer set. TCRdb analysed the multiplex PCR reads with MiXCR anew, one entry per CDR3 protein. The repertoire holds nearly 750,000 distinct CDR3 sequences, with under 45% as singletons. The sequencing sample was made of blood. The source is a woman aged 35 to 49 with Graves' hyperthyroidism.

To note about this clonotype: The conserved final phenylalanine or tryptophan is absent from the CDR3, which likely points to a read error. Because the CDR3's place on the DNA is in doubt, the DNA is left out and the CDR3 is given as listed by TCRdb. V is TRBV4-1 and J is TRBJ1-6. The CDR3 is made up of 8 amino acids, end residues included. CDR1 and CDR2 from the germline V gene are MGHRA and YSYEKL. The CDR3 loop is CASSQSRR.

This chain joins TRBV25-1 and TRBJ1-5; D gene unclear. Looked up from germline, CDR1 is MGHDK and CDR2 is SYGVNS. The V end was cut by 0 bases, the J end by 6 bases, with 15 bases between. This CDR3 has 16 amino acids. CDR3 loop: CASSEYVGEGIQPQHF. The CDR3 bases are TGTGCCAGCAGTGAATATGTGGGTGAGGGCATTCAGCCCCAGCATTTT.

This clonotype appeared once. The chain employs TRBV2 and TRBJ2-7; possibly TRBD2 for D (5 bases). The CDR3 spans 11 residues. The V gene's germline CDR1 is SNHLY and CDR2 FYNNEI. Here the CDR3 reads CASAISYEQYF. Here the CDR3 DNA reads TGTGCTAGCGCCATAAGCTACGAGCAGTACTTC.

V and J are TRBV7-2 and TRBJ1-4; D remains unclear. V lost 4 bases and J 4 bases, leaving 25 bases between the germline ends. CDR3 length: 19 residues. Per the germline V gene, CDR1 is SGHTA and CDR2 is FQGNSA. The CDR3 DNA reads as TGTGCCAGCAGCTCCTCCGGGAAAAACTATCAGTACCTTAATGAAAAACTGTTTTTT. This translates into CASSSSGKNYQYLNEKLFF.

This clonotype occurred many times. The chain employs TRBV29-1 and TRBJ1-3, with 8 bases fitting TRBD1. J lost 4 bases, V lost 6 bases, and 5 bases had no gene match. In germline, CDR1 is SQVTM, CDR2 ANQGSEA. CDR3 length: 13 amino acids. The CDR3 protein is CSVGDRMGNTIYF. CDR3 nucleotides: TGCAGCGTAGGGGACAGGATGGGAAACACCATATATTTT.

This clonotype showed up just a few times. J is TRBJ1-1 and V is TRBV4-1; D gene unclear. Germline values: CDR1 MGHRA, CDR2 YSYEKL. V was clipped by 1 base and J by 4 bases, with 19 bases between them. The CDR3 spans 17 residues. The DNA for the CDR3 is TGCGCCAGCAGCCAAGCCCAAGACCCCTCGATTGGCACTGAAGCTTTCTTT. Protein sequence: CASSQAQDPSIGTEAFF.

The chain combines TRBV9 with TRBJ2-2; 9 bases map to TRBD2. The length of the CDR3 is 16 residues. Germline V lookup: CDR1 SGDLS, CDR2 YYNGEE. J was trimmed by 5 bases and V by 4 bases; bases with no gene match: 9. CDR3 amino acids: CASSSATSGLTGELFF. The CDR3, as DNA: TGTGCCAGCAGCTCAGCCACTAGCGGGTTGACCGGGGAGCTGTTTTTT.